This T cell receptor (beta chain) was captured by sequencing in a study of T cells after yellow fever vaccination. This clonotype was observed a few times. 5'RACE template switching produced TCR cDNA carrying a universal primer site and UMIs. Using its own MiXCR run on the 5' RACE reads, TCRdb lists one record per CDR3 protein. The sample consists of 300,000 to 400,000 distinct CDR3 sequences, roughly 8.4% of them appearing once. Looked up from germline, CDR1 is SGHRS and CDR2 is YFSETQ. The CDR3 covers 14 residues. V gave up 7 bases and J gave up 3 bases, with 13 bases separating them. The genes are TRBV5-1 and TRBJ2-2; D remains ambiguous. This clonotype was sampled from a man aged 18-30 years who received the YFV17D yellow fever vaccine. Source: PBMCs, taken about 41 days after the first yellow fever vaccination. This CDR3 is CASRSIPDTGELFF. The CDR3 DNA follows: TGCGCCAGCCGGTCTATCCCAGACACCGGGGAGCTGTTTTTT.